This T cell receptor beta chain comes out of a study of OX40 agonist ivuxolimab in advanced cancers. This clone appeared a single time. Its specificity is not known. Method: immunoSEQ multiplex PCR; TCRdb's copy keeps in-frame clones and lacks some. The sample yields tens of thousands of clones, 70% to 90% seen once. Study observations and caveats: Among expanded peripheral T cells, antigen specificity went undetermined.

This CDR3 contains 11 residues. Germline lookup yields CDR1 SGHAT and CDR2 FQDESV (reference sequence). V lost 4 bases to trimming and J lost 7 bases, with 7 bases between them. The receptor's source is an adult with an advanced solid tumor such as melanoma, head and neck, liver or kidney cancer. This rearrangement joins TRBV11-1 to TRBJ1-2, with D unresolved. Sample: CD4+ or CD8+ T cells sorted from blood, taken in a trial of the OX40 agonist ivuxolimab. The CDR3 DNA reads TGTGCCAGCAGCTCCCGAGGTGGCTACACCTTC. Amino acids: CASSSRGGYTF.